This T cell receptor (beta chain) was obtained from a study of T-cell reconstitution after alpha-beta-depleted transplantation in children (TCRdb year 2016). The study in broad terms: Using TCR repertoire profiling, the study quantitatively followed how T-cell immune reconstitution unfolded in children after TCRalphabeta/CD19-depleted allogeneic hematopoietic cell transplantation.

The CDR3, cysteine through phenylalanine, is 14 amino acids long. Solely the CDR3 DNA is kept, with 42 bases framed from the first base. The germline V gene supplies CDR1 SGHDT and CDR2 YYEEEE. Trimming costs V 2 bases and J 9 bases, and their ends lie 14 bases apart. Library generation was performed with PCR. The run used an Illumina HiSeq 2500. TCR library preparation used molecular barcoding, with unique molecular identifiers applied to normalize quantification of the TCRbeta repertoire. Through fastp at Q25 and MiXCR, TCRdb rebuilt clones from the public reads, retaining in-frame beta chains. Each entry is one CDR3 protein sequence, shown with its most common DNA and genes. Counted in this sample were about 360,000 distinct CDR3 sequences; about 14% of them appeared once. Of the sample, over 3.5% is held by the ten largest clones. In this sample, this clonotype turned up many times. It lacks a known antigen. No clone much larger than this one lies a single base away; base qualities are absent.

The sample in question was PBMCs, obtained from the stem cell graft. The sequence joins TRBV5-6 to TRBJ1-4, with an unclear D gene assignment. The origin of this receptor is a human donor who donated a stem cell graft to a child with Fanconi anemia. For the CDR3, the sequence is CASSFGSGTKKLFF. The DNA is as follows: TGTGCCAGCAGCTTCGGCTCGGGCACCAAAAAACTGTTTTTT.